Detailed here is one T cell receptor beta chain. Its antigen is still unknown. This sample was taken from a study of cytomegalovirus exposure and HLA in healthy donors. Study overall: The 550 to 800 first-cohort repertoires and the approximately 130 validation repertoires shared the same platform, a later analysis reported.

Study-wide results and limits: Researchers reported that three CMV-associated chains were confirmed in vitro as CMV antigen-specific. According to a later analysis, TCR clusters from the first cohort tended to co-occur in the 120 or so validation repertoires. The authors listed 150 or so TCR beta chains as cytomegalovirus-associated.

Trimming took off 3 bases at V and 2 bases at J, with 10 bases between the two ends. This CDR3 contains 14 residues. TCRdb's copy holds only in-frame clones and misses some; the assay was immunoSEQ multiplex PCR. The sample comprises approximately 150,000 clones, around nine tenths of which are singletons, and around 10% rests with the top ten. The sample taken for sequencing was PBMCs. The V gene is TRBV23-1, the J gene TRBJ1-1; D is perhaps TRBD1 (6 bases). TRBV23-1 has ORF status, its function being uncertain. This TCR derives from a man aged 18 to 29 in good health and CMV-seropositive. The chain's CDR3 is CASSQGTKNTEAFF. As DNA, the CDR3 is TGCGCCAGCAGTCAGGGGACAAAAAACACTGAAGCTTTCTTT.